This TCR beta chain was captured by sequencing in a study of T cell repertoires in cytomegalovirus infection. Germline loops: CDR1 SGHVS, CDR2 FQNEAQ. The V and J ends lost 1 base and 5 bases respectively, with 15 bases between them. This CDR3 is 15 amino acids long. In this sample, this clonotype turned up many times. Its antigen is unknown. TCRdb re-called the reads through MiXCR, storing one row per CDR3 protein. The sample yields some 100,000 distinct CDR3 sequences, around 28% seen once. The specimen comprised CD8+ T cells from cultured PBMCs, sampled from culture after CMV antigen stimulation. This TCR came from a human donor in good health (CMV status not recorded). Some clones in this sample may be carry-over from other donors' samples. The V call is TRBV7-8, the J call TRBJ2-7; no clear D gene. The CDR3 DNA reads TGTGCCAGCAGCTTAGAGTTTAGCCCGAGAGACGAGCAGTACTTC. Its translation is CASSLEFSPRDEQYF.